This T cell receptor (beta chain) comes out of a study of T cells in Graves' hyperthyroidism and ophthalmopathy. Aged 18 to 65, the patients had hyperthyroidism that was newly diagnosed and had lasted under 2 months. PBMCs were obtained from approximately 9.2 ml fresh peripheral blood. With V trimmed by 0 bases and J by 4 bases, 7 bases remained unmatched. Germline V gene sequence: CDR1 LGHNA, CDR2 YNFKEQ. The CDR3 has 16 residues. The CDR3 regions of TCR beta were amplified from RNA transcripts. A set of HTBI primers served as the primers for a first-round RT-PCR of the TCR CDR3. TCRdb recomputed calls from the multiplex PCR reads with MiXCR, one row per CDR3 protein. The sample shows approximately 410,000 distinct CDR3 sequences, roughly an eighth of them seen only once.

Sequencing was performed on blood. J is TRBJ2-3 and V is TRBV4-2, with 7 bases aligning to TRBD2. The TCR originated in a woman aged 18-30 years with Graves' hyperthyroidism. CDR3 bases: TGTGCCAGCAGCCAAGAGACGGGAGGAGGGTCAGATACGCAGTATTTT. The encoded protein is CASSQETGGGSDTQYF.